This is a list of T cell receptor beta chains from one sample in a study of T cells in Graves' hyperthyroidism and ophthalmopathy. TCRdb ran MiXCR on the multiplex PCR reads and lists one entry per CDR3 protein. This table has 200,000 to 250,000 distinct CDR3 sequences, roughly 15% appearing once. The sequenced material came from blood. These receptors were taken from a woman under 30 with Graves' ophthalmopathy. The CDR3 runs from the conserved cysteine through the conserved F or W. Fields, in order: D gene, V gene, clone size, J gene, CDR3 protein. The D gene is left open where the match is weak. Part of the rows lack a size; the others show once, few, many or a class for expanded clones.

D gene: .
V gene: TRBV30
clone size: many
J gene: TRBJ1-6
CDR3 protein: CAWSLGSYNSPLHF

D gene: TRBD2
V gene: TRBV27
clone size: .
J gene: TRBJ2-1
CDR3 protein: CASSPSGRADNEQFF

D gene: TRBD1
V gene: TRBV16
clone size: many
J gene: TRBJ1-3
CDR3 protein: CASSRFGQGSGNTIYF

D gene: .
V gene: TRBV14
clone size: many
J gene: TRBJ2-1
CDR3 protein: CASSQDSSLGNEQFF

D gene: TRBD1
V gene: TRBV5-1
clone size: many
J gene: TRBJ1-2
CDR3 protein: CASSPGQGAQGYTF

D gene: .
V gene: TRBV2
clone size: many
J gene: TRBJ1-3
CDR3 protein: CASSHRSSGNTIYF

D gene: .
V gene: TRBV30
clone size: many
J gene: TRBJ2-3
CDR3 protein: CAWSVSIFGGAGRYTDTQYF

D gene: .
V gene: TRBV6-5
clone size: many
J gene: TRBJ2-7
CDR3 protein: CASSYPATGEQYF

D gene: TRBD2
V gene: TRBV29-1
clone size: .
J gene: TRBJ2-3
CDR3 protein: CSVPTSRDTQYF

D gene: .
V gene: TRBV5-1
clone size: many
J gene: TRBJ1-2
CDR3 protein: CASSLDGDGYTF

D gene: .
V gene: TRBV3-1
clone size: many
J gene: TRBJ1-1
CDR3 protein: CASSLGLHTEAFF

D gene: TRBD1
V gene: TRBV27
clone size: .
J gene: TRBJ1-4
CDR3 protein: CASSTTPGQGGKLFF

D gene: .
V gene: TRBV11-2
clone size: many
J gene: TRBJ2-3
CDR3 protein: CASSLAGGKVDTQYF

D gene: .
V gene: TRBV7-8
clone size: .
J gene: TRBJ1-1
CDR3 protein: CASSLALKNTEAFF

D gene: .
V gene: TRBV4-3
clone size: many
J gene: TRBJ2-3
CDR3 protein: CASSQGFAGLTDTQYF

D gene: .
V gene: TRBV20-1
clone size: many
J gene: TRBJ1-1
CDR3 protein: CSARPGAFF

D gene: .
V gene: TRBV7-6
clone size: many
J gene: TRBJ1-4
CDR3 protein: CASSLQSSDREKLFF

D gene: TRBD2
V gene: TRBV7-2
clone size: many
J gene: TRBJ2-1
CDR3 protein: CASSLLTSGVHEQFF

D gene: .
V gene: TRBV9
clone size: many
J gene: TRBJ1-6
CDR3 protein: CASSVGGRGGSPLHF

D gene: TRBD1
V gene: TRBV6-1
clone size: many
J gene: TRBJ1-1
CDR3 protein: CASGVTGANTEAFF

D gene: .
V gene: TRBV7-2
clone size: many
J gene: TRBJ1-4
CDR3 protein: CASSPGLTNEKLFF

D gene: .
V gene: TRBV5-1
clone size: many
J gene: TRBJ1-1
CDR3 protein: CASSRDAGSTEAFF

D gene: .
V gene: TRBV5-6
clone size: many
J gene: TRBJ1-2
CDR3 protein: CASSLGKNYGYTF

D gene: TRBD1
V gene: TRBV2
clone size: many
J gene: TRBJ1-2
CDR3 protein: CASSEWRGRGYGYTF

D gene: TRBD2
V gene: TRBV27
clone size: many
J gene: TRBJ2-1
CDR3 protein: CASGLRGGHGVGQFF

D gene: TRBD1
V gene: TRBV6-1
clone size: many
J gene: TRBJ2-7
CDR3 protein: CASSTRGTAPYEQYF

D gene: TRBD1
V gene: TRBV7-9
clone size: once
J gene: TRBJ1-2
CDR3 protein: CASSWGQGYNYGYTF

D gene: .
V gene: TRBV5-1
clone size: many
J gene: TRBJ1-1
CDR3 protein: CASSSLGGSTEAFF

D gene: TRBD2
V gene: TRBV14
clone size: many
J gene: TRBJ2-7
CDR3 protein: CASSWTSGPPYEQYF

D gene: .
V gene: TRBV7-9
clone size: many
J gene: TRBJ1-5
CDR3 protein: CASSLDQGSRYQPQHF

D gene: .
V gene: TRBV27
clone size: many
J gene: TRBJ2-7
CDR3 protein: CASTPHPSEQYF

D gene: TRBD2
V gene: TRBV12-3/TRBV12-4
clone size: many
J gene: TRBJ2-7
CDR3 protein: CASAWGGDDEQYF

D gene: .
V gene: TRBV28
clone size: many
J gene: TRBJ2-5
CDR3 protein: CASRRERAVGTQYF

D gene: .
V gene: TRBV7-9
clone size: .
J gene: TRBJ2-5
CDR3 protein: CASSLSHNQETQYF

D gene: .
V gene: TRBV4-1
clone size: many
J gene: TRBJ1-5
CDR3 protein: CASSQRDNSNQPQHF

D gene: .
V gene: TRBV28
clone size: .
J gene: TRBJ2-6
CDR3 protein: CASNTPSSGANVLTF

D gene: TRBD1
V gene: TRBV18
clone size: many
J gene: TRBJ2-7
CDR3 protein: CASSPRTGPYEQYF

D gene: .
V gene: TRBV7-9
clone size: many
J gene: TRBJ2-1
CDR3 protein: CASSLATLALSYNEQFF

D gene: TRBD1
V gene: TRBV28
clone size: many
J gene: TRBJ1-5
CDR3 protein: CASSSLGTGVQPQHF

D gene: .
V gene: TRBV6-1
clone size: many
J gene: TRBJ1-5
CDR3 protein: CASSAQGWNQPQHF

D gene: TRBD1
V gene: TRBV7-9
clone size: many
J gene: TRBJ1-2
CDR3 protein: CASSLVSRGDGYTF

D gene: .
V gene: TRBV6-1
clone size: many
J gene: TRBJ2-7
CDR3 protein: CASSELYSNTYEQYF